This T cell receptor beta chain was profiled in a study of CD8 T cells in ankylosing spondylitis. Study-level points and caveats: Researchers reportedly found disease-linked clones significantly enriched in matched ankylosing spondylitis synovial fluid. A TCR beta motif of eight highly homologous variants appeared characteristic of ankylosing spondylitis blood.

The CDR3 covers 12 residues. V was pared by 5 bases and J by 16 bases, with 10 bases of the junction left unmatched. Germline CDR1 is MDHEN and CDR2 is SYDVKM. TCRdb re-derived calls from the 5' RACE reads in MiXCR, one entry per CDR3 protein. The sample has 150,000 to 200,000 distinct CDR3 sequences, 18% seen once. This clonotype was seen many times. Its antigen is unidentified. The chain is built from TRBV28 and TRBJ2-4; 8 nucleotides line up with TRBD2. The sequence came from a male donor with ankylosing spondylitis or in good health (not recorded which). Sequencing was carried out using blood, either unsorted or a sorted T cell fraction (not recorded which). The DNA of the CDR3 is TGTGCCAGCAGTCACCGAGCGGGAGTTGTCTACTTC. This encodes CASSHRAGVVYF.